This T cell receptor (beta chain) was identified during a study of T-cell reconstitution after alpha-beta-depleted transplantation in children. V was trimmed by 6 bases and J by 5 bases, leaving 13 bases between them. Germline values: CDR1 KGHDR, CDR2 SFDVKD. There are 13 residues in the CDR3. Concerning this clonotype itself: The target antigen is unknown.

Unique molecular identifiers featured in how the TCRbeta library was prepared. TCRdb analysed the PCR reads with MiXCR anew, one entry per CDR3 protein. The sample has over 400,000 distinct CDR3 sequences, over 40% seen once. The study, taken as a whole, reports: Expanded graft clones numbering several hundred reportedly gave rise to alpha-beta T cells about two months after transplant. The authors attributed T-cell counts and diversity one year after transplant mostly to newly produced T cells. High day-60 TCRbeta diversity in some patients came from surviving recipient T cells and thymic progenitors.

The source of this sequence is a girl aged 2 to 10 with aplastic anemia, due to receive a stem cell transplant. The chain has TRBV24-1 and TRBJ2-7, with D perhaps TRBD1 (5 bases). The source material was PBMCs, sampled before TCRalphabeta/CD19-depleted stem cell transplant. CDR3 amino acids: CATSSYPGNEQYF. In DNA form, the CDR3 reads TGTGCCACCAGTAGTTATCCAGGGAACGAGCAGTACTTC.